These T cell receptor beta chains were read from a single sample in a study of shared clonotypes between healthy human individuals. Repertoires were generated with immunoSEQ multiplex PCR, while TCRdb's copy carries only in-frame clones and drops some. The sample holds about 1.5 million clones; around 98% are singletons and the top ten take approximately 0.44%. Input material: naive CD4+ T cells sorted from blood. These receptors were taken from a young man in good health. CDR3s include the opening cysteine and the closing phenylalanine or tryptophan. The D gene is left open where the match is weak. Not all rows give a size; the values are once, few, many and, for expanded clones, a class.

V gene	D gene	clone size	J gene	CDR3 protein	CDR3 DNA
TRBV7-2	NA	NA	TRBJ2-3	CASSLARGYTDTQYF	TGTGCCAGCAGCTTAGCGCGCGGGTACACAGATACGCAGTATTTT
TRBV5-4	TRBD2	NA	TRBJ2-5	CASSLRGGSETQYF	TGTGCCAGCAGCTTGAGGGGCGGGAGTGAGACCCAGTACTTC
TRBV2	NA	NA	TRBJ2-7	CASSPSGSGYEQYF	TGTGCCAGCAGTCCCTCCGGATCCGGCTACGAGCAGTACTTC
TRBV27	NA	NA	TRBJ2-7	CASSFSGQINYEQYF	TGTGCCAGCAGTTTTAGCGGACAGATAAACTACGAGCAGTACTTC
TRBV19	NA	once	TRBJ2-7	CASSIDKTSEQYF	TGTGCCAGTAGTATAGATAAGACGAGTGAGCAGTACTTC
TRBV5-1	NA	once	TRBJ2-7	CASSLASRVTYEQYF	TGCGCCAGCAGCTTGGCCTCGAGGGTAACCTACGAGCAGTACTTC
TRBV19	TRBD1	NA	TRBJ1-2	CASSRRQGLVIDGYTF	TGTGCCAGTAGTCGACGACAGGGGCTTGTTATCGATGGCTACACCTTC
TRBV6-1	NA	NA	TRBJ1-5	CASTDVWGSNQPQHF	TGTGCCAGCACAGATGTCTGGGGAAGCAATCAGCCCCAGCATTTT
TRBV6-1	TRBD1	NA	TRBJ2-7	CASSALSTGGMDEQYF	TGTGCCAGCAGTGCCCTATCGACAGGGGGAATGGACGAGCAGTACTTC
TRBV9	TRBD1	NA	TRBJ2-2	CASSTGQGRTGELFF	TGTGCCAGCAGCACGGGACAGGGTCGTACCGGGGAGCTGTTTTTT
TRBV10-2	NA	NA	TRBJ2-5	CASSMGRDVETQYF	TGCGCCAGCAGTATGGGCAGGGACGTAGAGACCCAGTACTTC
TRBV7-9	NA	once	TRBJ1-2	CASSSPAGLSNYGYTF	TGTGCCAGCAGCTCACCCGCCGGACTCTCTAACTATGGCTACACCTTC
TRBV4-2	TRBD1	NA	TRBJ2-7	CASSQGGQEIYEQYF	TGTGCCAGCAGCCAAGGGGGACAGGAAATCTACGAGCAGTACTTC
TRBV5-1	NA	NA	TRBJ1-1	CASSLNTANTEAFF	TGCGCCAGCAGCTTGAATACGGCGAACACTGAAGCTTTCTTT
TRBV7-9	NA	NA	TRBJ2-7	CASSRSGQISYEQYF	TGTGCCAGCAGCCGATCCGGACAGATCTCCTACGAGCAGTACTTC
TRBV18	TRBD2	NA	TRBJ2-5	CASSLRLAGVGSGETQYF	TGTGCCAGCTCACTCCGACTAGCGGGAGTCGGATCAGGGGAGACCCAGTACTTC